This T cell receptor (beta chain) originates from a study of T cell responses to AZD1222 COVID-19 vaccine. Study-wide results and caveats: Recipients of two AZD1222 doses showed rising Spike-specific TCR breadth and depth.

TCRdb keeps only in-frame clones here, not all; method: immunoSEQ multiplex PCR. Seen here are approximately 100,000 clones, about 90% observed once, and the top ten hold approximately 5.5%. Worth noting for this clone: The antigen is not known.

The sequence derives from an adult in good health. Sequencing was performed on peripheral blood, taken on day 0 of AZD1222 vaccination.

CDR3 amino acids: CASSLSEGGEQYF. DNA of the CDR3: TGTGCCAGCAGTTTATCAGAGGGCGGGGAGCAGTACTTC. V usage is TRBV27 and J usage is TRBJ2-7; possibly TRBD2 for D (5 bases). From germline, CDR1 is MNHEY and CDR2 SMNVEV (reference sequence). V was shortened by 0 bases and J by 7 bases, with 10 bases between the two germline ends. The CDR3 totals 13 residues.